This T cell receptor beta chain was recovered during a study of blood T cell repertoires in COVID-19. Method: immunoSEQ multiplex PCR; TCRdb's copy keeps in-frame clones and lacks some. In the table there are around 300,000 clones, roughly nine tenths of which are singletons. CDR3 size: 14 residues. Germline assignment: CDR1 SGHAT and CDR2 FQNNGV. The V end lost 3 bases, the J end lost 8 bases, and 16 bases lay between the germline ends. Sequencing was performed on PBMCs or T cells enriched from blood (not recorded which). This sequence joins TRBV11-2 and TRBJ1-2; D perhaps matches TRBD1 (5 bases). The TCR was taken from a woman in her sixties who had recovered from COVID-19. The CDR3 is CASSLGLTRGGYTF. The CDR3 region has the DNA TGTGCCAGCAGCTTGGGACTGACGCGGGGAGGCTACACCTTC.